Sequencing of this T cell receptor beta chain was carried out in a study of T cell responses to AZD1222 COVID-19 vaccine. Findings and caveats of the study: Repertoire sampling was restricted to post-peak T cell response timepoints. Baseline serostatus was positive in only a handful of AZD1222 recipients. Vaccine-associated CD4 TCRs spanned spike, dominant at 160-218 and 743-854.

With V trimmed by 6 bases and J by 6 bases, 3 bases remained unmatched. The CDR3 totals 14 residues. CDR1 and CDR2 from the germline V gene are MNHEY and SVGAGI. As for this clone: Its antigen is still unknown.

Profiled with immunoSEQ multiplex PCR; TCRdb holds only in-frame clones, not every one. The table shows roughly 93,000 clones, with roughly 89% occurring only once. The rearrangement links TRBV6-5 to TRBJ1-5; 12 bases line up with TRBD1. The TCR sequence derives from an adult in good health. The sample in question was peripheral blood, obtained on day 0 of MenACWY control vaccination. The CDR3 is CASRGQGAGQPQHF. The CDR3 DNA follows: TGTGCCAGCAGGGGACAGGGGGCAGGTCAGCCCCAGCATTTT.